The 2 T cell receptor beta chains listed next were all sequenced from one sample in a study of blood T cell repertoires in COVID-19. TCRdb's copy holds only in-frame clones and misses some; the assay was immunoSEQ multiplex PCR. The table records over 50,000 clones, 75% to 95% of them present only once. Material for sequencing was peripheral blood. These receptors were collected from a human donor with active COVID-19. The donor label of this sample is uncertain.

J is TRBJ1-3 and V is TRBV6-5; possible D gene TRBD1, 5 bases. The CDR3 length is 15 residues. V shed 8 bases and J shed 0 bases, with 14 bases lying between them. Germline CDR1 MNHEY, CDR2 SVGAGI. CDR3 DNA: TGTGCCAGCTCAAGGGGATCCTTCTCTGGAAACACCATATATTTT. Its protein is CASSRGSFSGNTIYF.

This chain uses TRBV24-1 with TRBJ1-6; no clear D. The germline V gene has CDR1 KGHDR and CDR2 SFDVKD. V lost 7 bases and J 14 bases, leaving 5 bases between the germline ends. The CDR3 totals 9 residues. The CDR3 sequence is CATRSSLHF. The CDR3 nucleotides are TGTGCCACCAGATCCTCCCTCCACTTT.